This T cell receptor (beta chain) was captured in a study of T cells expressing NK-cell markers. Study results and caveats: Among a few donors, these clonotypes also ranked first in the CD3+CD56-NKG2C+ fraction.

The length of the CDR3 is 13 residues. Germline loops: CDR1 MNHEY, CDR2 SVGAGI. Comments on this clonotype: Its antigen is unidentified.

Reanalyzing the 5' RACE reads, TCRdb keeps one entry per CDR3 protein, without DNA. The ten most abundant clones cover around 3.9% of a sample with about 260,000 distinct CDR3 sequences. The sample was blood T cells: a sorted CD56 or NKG2C T cell subset, CD4+ or CD8+ T cells, or bulk PBMC T cells (not recorded which). The sequence was obtained from a woman aged 18 to 75 in good health. The chain is built from TRBV6-5 and TRBJ2-7. The CDR3 is CASSYGGPYEQYF.